A single sample is the source of the 15 T cell receptor beta chains below, sequenced in a study of T cell changes during pregnancy in multiple sclerosis. Here immunoSEQ multiplex PCR was the method, and the copy in TCRdb shows in-frame clones only, minus some. Seen here are 65,000 to 85,000 clones, 85% to 95% observed once, and the top ten hold under 0.35%. The material was CD4+ T cells from peripheral blood mononuclear cells, obtained after pregnancy. These receptors were obtained from a female donor with multiple sclerosis, enrolled in a pregnancy study.

This rearrangement joins TRBV5-1 to TRBJ2-5, with 7 bases that match TRBD1. Germline loops: CDR1 SGHRS, CDR2 YFSETQ. The CDR3 is made up of 17 amino acids. V shed 0 bases and J 5 bases; nucleotides not matched to a gene: 13. CDR3 bases: TGCGCCAGCAGCTTGGGAGTAAATACAGGGGTGGGGGAGACCCAGTACTTC. This gives the protein CASSLGVNTGVGETQYF.

The chain couples TRBV2 to TRBJ1-2, with 9 positions matching TRBD1. The V gene end was trimmed by 5 bases and the J gene end by 9 bases; junction bases not matched to a gene: 10. CDR3 length: 14 residues. Germline loops: CDR1 SNHLY, CDR2 FYNNEI. The CDR3 reads CASSPITGQGSYTF. The CDR3 region has the DNA TGTGCCAGCAGTCCTATCACGGGACAGGGAAGCTACACCTTC.

V usage is TRBV6-6 and J usage is TRBJ2-7; TRBD1 matches at 8 bases. This CDR3 has 14 amino acids. In germline, CDR1 is MNHNY, CDR2 SVGAGI (reference sequence). Trimming at V came to 2 bases and at J to 5 bases, leaving 5 bases not matched to a gene. CDR3 sequence: CASSYPGGMNEQYF. CDR3 nucleotides: TGTGCCAGCAGTTACCCAGGGGGCATGAACGAGCAGTACTTC.

The chain is built from TRBV30 and TRBJ2-7, with D maybe TRBD2 (6 bases). Trimming removed 2 bases at V and 2 bases at J, with 13 bases between. Germline lookup yields CDR1 GTSNPN and CDR2 SVGIG (reference sequence). The CDR3 is 14 residues long. In DNA form, the CDR3 reads TGTGCCTGGAGTCGAGTAGGAGGGACCTACGAGCAGTACTTC. Encoded protein: CAWSRVGGTYEQYF.

The chain is built from TRBV5-1 and TRBJ1-2, with D tentatively TRBD1 (6 bases). This CDR3 contains 13 residues. V was clipped by 4 bases and J by 8 bases, with 15 bases between them. Germline CDR1 is SGHRS and CDR2 is YFSETQ. The CDR3 region is CASSPQGLRGYTF. As DNA, the CDR3 is TGCGCCAGCAGCCCACAGGGTTTGAGGGGCTACACCTTC.

The rearrangement joins TRBV30 to TRBJ1-4, with D unclear. V was pared by 4 bases and J by 0 bases, with 12 bases between. This CDR3 has 15 residues. Germline V CDR1 and CDR2: GTSNPN, SVGIG (reference sequence). Written as DNA, the CDR3 is TGTGCCTGGAACAAGGACGGGGCAACTAATGAAAAACTGTTTTTT. Translation: CAWNKDGATNEKLFF.

V is TRBV7-9 and J is TRBJ1-1; 7 bases agree with TRBD1. V lost 6 bases to trimming and J lost 4 bases; unmatched junction nucleotides: 8. Per the germline V gene, CDR1 is SEHNR and CDR2 is FQNEAQ (reference sequence). CDR3 length: 14 amino acids. CDR3 residues: CASSPSTGSTEAFF. DNA for the CDR3: TGTGCCAGCAGTCCATCGACAGGGAGCACTGAAGCTTTCTTT.

The chain links TRBV6-1 to TRBJ2-6, with D possibly TRBD1 on 6 matching bases. The CDR3 runs to 18 residues. V was trimmed by 1 base and J by 1 base, leaving 14 bases between them. Germline CDR1 MNHNS, CDR2 SASEGT. DNA of the CDR3: TGTGCCAGCAGTGAAGACCAGGGGAGTTGGTCTGGGGCCAACGTCCTGACTTTC. Amino acids: CASSEDQGSWSGANVLTF.

As DNA, the CDR3 is TGTGCCAGCAGCCCGATAGCGGGGAACACCGGGGAGCTGTTTTTT. Its protein is CASSPIAGNTGELFF. The chain uses TRBV7-3 and TRBJ2-2; 7 nucleotides line up with TRBD2. CDR1 is SGHTA, CDR2 FQGTGA, per germline. After removal of 5 bases from V and 1 base from J, the junction contained 4 bases not matched to a gene. CDR3 length equals 15 residues.

The J gene is TRBJ1-2, the V gene TRBV19, with no clear D. From germline, CDR1 is LNHDA and CDR2 SQIVND (reference sequence). The CDR3 contains 15 residues. V shed 3 bases and J shed 4 bases, with 15 bases lying between them. The CDR3 bases are TGTGCCAGTAGTATCGGCGAGGGTTCTGGCTATGGCTACACCTTC. The encoded protein is CASSIGEGSGYGYTF. The full variable domain, rest sourced from reference TRBV19 and TRBJ1-2, is DGGITQSPKYLFRKEGQNVTLSCEQNLNHDAMYWYRQDPGQGLRLIYYSQIVNDFQKGDIAEGYSVSREKKESFPLTVTSAQKNPTAFYLCASSIGEGSGYGYTFGSGTRLTVV.

The V gene is TRBV14, the J gene TRBJ1-3; 9 bases line up with TRBD1. The CDR3 runs to 14 residues. Trimming cost V 4 bases and J 5 bases; bases outside gene matches: 3. Germline lookup yields CDR1 SGHDN and CDR2 FVKESK. The CDR3 DNA reads TGTGCCAGCAGCCCTGGGACAGGGCGAAACACCATATATTTT. Amino acid sequence: CASSPGTGRNTIYF.

CDR3 protein: CASSELGNTIYF. The CDR3 nucleotides read TGTGCCAGCAGTGAGTTAGGAAACACCATATATTTT. The V and J genes are TRBV25-1 and TRBJ1-3; D is unclear. The CDR3 is 12 amino acids. Between the trimmed V and J ends, which lost 3 bases and 4 bases, there was a span of 4 bases. CDR1 and CDR2 (germline): MGHDK, SYGVNS.

This rearrangement joins TRBV19 to TRBJ2-2; D is possibly TRBD1 (5 bases). Germline CDR1 and CDR2: LNHDA and SQIVND (reference sequence). The CDR3 runs 13 residues. The V and J ends lost 4 bases and 6 bases respectively, with 9 bases between them. The CDR3 is CASSTGIAGELFF. The CDR3, as DNA: TGTGCCAGTAGTACAGGGATTGCCGGGGAGCTGTTTTTT.

On this clone itself: Different DNA sequences within this sample yield the same CDR3. The rearrangement uses TRBV6-5 and TRBJ2-5, with 7 bases that match TRBD2. V trimming: 5 bases; J trimming: 5 bases; junction bases outside the gene matches: 11. The CDR3 covers 15 residues. Per germline, CDR1 MNHEY and CDR2 SVGAGI. The CDR3 DNA reads as TGTGCCAGCAGTCGACTAGCCGGAGGCGGTGAGACCCAGTACTTC. It specifies CASSRLAGGGETQYF.

The CDR3 here is CASRVPGLAGGWETQYF. CDR3 in DNA: TGTGCCAGCAGAGTCCCGGGACTAGCGGGGGGCTGGGAGACCCAGTACTTC. The J gene is TRBJ2-5, the V gene TRBV9; 15 bases are a match to TRBD2. The CDR3 contains 17 residues. Germline V gene sequence: CDR1 SGDLS, CDR2 YYNGEE. V trimming: 5 bases; J trimming: 5 bases; junction bases outside the gene matches: 10.